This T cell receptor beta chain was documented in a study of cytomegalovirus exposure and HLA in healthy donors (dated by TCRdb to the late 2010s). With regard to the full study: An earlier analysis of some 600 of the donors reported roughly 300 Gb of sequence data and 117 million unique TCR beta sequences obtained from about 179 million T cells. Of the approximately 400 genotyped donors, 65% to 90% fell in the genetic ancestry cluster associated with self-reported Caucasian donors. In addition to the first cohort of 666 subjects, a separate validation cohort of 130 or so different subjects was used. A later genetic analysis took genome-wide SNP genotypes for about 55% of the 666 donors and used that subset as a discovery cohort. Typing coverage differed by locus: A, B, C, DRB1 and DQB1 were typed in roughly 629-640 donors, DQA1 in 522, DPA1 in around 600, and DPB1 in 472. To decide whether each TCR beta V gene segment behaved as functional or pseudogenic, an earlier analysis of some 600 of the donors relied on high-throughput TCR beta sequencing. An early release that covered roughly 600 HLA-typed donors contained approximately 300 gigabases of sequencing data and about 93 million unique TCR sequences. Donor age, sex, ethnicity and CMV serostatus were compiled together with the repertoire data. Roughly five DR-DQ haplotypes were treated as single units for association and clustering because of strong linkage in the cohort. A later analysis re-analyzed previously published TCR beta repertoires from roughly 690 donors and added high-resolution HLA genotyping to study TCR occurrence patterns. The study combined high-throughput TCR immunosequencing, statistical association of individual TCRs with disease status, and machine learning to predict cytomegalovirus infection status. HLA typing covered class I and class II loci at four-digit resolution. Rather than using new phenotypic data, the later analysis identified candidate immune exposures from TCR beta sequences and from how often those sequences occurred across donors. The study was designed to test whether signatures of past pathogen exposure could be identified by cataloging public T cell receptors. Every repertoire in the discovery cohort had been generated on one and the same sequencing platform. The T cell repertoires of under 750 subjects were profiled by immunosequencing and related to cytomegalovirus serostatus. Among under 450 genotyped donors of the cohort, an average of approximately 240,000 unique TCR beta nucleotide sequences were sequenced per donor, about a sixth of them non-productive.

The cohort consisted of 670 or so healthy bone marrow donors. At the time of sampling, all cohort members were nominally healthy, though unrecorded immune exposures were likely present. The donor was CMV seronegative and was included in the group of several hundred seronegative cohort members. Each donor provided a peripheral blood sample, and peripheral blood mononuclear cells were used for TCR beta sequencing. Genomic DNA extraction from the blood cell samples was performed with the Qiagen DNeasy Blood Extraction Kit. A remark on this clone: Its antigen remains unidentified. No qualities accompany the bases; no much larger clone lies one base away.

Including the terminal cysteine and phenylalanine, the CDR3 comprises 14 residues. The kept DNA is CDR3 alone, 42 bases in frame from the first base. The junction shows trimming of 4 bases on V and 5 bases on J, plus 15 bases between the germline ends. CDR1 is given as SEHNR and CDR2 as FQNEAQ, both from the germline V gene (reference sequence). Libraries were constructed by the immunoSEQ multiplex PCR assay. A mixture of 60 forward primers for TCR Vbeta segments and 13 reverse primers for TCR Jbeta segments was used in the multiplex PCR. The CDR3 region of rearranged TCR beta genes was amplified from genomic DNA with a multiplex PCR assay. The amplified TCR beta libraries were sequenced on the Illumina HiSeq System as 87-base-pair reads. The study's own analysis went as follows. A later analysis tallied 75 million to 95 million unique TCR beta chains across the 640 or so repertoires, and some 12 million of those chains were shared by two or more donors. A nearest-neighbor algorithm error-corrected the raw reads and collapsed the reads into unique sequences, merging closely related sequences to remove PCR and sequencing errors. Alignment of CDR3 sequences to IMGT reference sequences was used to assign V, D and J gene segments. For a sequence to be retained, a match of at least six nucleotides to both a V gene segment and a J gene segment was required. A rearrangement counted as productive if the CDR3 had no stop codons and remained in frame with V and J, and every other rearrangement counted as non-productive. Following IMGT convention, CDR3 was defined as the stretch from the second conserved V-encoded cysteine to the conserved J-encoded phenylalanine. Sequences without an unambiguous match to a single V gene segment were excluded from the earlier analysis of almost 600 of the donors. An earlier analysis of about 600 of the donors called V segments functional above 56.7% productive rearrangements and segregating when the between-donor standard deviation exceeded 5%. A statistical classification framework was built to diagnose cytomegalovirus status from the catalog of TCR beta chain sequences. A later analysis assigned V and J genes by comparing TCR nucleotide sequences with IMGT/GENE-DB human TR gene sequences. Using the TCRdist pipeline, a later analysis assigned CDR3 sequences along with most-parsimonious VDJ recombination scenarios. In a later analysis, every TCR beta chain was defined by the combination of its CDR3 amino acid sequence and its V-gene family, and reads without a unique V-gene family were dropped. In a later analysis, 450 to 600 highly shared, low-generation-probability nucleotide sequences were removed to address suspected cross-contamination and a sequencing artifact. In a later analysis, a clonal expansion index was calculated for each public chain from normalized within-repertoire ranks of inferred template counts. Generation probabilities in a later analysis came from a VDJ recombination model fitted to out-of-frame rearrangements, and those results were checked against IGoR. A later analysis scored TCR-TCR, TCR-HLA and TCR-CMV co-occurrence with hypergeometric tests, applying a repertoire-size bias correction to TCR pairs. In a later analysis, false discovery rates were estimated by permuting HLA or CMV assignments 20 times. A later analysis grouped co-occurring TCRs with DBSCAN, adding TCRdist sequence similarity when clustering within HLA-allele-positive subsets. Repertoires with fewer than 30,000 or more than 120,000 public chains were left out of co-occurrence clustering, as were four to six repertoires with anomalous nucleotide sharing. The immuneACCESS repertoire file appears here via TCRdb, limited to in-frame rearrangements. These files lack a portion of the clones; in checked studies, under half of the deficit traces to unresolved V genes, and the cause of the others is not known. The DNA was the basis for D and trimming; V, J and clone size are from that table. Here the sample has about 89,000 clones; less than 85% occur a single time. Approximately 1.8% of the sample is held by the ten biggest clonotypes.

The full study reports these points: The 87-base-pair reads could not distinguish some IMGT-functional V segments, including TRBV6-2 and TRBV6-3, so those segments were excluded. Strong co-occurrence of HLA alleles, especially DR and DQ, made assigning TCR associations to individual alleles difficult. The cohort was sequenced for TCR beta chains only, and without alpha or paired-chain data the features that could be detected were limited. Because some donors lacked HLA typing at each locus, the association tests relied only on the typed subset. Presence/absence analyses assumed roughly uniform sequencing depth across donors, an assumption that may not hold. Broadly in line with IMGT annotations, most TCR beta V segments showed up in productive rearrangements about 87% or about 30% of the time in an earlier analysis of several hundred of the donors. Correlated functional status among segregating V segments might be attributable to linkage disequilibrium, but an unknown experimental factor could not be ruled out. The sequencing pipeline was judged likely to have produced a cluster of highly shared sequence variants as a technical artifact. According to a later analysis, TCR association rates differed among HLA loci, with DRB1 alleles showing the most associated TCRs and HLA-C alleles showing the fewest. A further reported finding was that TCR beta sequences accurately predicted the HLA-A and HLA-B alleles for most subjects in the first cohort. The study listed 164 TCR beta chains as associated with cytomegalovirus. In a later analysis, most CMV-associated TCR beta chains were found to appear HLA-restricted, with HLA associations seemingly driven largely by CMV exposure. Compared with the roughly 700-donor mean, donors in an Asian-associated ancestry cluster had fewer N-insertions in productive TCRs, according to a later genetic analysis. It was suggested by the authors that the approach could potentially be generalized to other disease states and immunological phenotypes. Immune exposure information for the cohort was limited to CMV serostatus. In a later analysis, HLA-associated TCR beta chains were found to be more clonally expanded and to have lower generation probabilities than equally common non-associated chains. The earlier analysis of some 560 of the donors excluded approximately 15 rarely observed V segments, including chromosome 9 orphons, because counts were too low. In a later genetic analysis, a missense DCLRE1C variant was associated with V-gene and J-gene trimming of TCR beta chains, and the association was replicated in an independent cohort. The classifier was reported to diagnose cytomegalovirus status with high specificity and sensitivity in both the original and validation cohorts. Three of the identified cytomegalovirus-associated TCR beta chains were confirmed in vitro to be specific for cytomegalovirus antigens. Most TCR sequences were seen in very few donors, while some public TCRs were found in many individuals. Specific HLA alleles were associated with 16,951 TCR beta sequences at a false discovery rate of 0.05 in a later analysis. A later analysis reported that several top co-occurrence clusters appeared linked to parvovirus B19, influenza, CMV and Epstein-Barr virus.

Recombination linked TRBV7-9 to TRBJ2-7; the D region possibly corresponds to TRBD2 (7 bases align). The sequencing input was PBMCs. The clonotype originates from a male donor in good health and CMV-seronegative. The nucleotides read TGTGCCAGCAGCTCCCACGGGGGGCTGGACGAGCAGTACTTC. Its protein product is CASSSHGGLDEQYF.